This TCR beta chain appears in the sequencing data of a study of PD-1 blockade in classical Hodgkin lymphoma. The repertoire was sequenced with immunoSEQ multiplex PCR; TCRdb's copy has only in-frame clones and lacks some. The sample has about 30,000 clones; about two thirds are singletons. CDR1 and CDR2 from the germline V gene are MNHNS and SASEGT. The CDR3 has 18 residues. J was trimmed by 2 bases and V by 1 base; bases with no gene match: 13. About this clone: The target antigen is unknown.

General study points: Lower baseline TCR diversity marked trial partial responders and progressors.

Every patient was affected by relapse after autologous stem cell transplantation, while exposure to brentuximab vedotin was not uniform. The chain recombines TRBV6-1 with TRBJ1-2, with 7 bases aligning to TRBD1. The source of this sequence is a human donor with classical Hodgkin lymphoma. Specimen: peripheral blood mononuclear cells (PBMCs), collected before the second cycle of nivolumab. The CDR3 sequence: CASSEVKWSSGQNYGYTF. The CDR3 region has the DNA TGTGCCAGCAGTGAAGTTAAATGGTCCTCGGGACAGAACTATGGCTACACCTTC.